This T cell receptor (beta chain) derives from a study of response to subunit inactivated influenza vaccine. The CDR3 is 14 amino acids. V was cut by 0 bases and J by 6 bases, with 9 bases left in between. Germline CDR1 MNHNS, CDR2 SASEGT. TCRdb ran MiXCR on the RT-PCR reads and lists one entry per CDR3 protein. The data show hundreds of thousands of distinct CDR3 sequences, over 25% seen once. The source of this sequence is a man between 50 and 59 years old who received an inactivated influenza vaccine. The sequencing here drew on CD4+ T cells sorted from PBMCs, taken more than 4 days after vaccination. The chain combines TRBV6-1 with TRBJ1-5, with D perhaps matching TRBD1 (5 bases). CDR3 DNA sequence: TGTGCCAGCAGTGAAGCTGGGGGGGTTCAGCCCCAGCATTTT. Its protein is CASSEAGGVQPQHF.